This TCR beta chain was captured by sequencing in a study of identical twins. Points from the study as a whole: Insertion counts were lower in abundant cord blood beta clonotypes, a trend that memory repertoires did not show.

A universal primer site was incorporated via template switching, and the cDNA contained unique molecular identifiers. Via MiXCR, TCRdb re-called the 5' RACE reads, giving one row per CDR3 protein. The data contain about 210,000 distinct CDR3 sequences, around 10% of them seen just once; the ten biggest clones take up 4% to 6%. The V and J ends lost 5 bases and 7 bases respectively, with 17 bases between them. The CDR3 totals 14 residues. Germline CDR1 and CDR2: MNHEY and SVGEGT. Turning to this clonotype: Its antigen remains unidentified.

Sequencing input: memory (CD45RO+) T cells sorted from blood. This clonotype originated in a woman between 18 and 29 years old in good health. The chain couples TRBV6-2 or TRBV6-3 to TRBJ1-2; TRBD1 might be the D (6 bases). The CDR3 DNA sequence: TGTGCCAGCAGTCGGACGGAGAGAGGGGGTGGCTACACCTTC. This codes for CASSRTERGGGYTF.